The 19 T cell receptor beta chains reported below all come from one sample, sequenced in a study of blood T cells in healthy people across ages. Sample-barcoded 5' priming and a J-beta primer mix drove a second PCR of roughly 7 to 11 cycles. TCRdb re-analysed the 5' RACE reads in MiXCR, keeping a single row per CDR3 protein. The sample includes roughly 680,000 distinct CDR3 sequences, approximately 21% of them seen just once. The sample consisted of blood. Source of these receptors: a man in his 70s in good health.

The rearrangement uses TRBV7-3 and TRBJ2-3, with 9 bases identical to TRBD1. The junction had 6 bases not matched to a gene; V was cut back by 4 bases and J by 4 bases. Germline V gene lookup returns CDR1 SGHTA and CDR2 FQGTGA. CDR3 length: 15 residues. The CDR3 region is CASSSGTGTPDTQYF. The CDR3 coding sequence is TGTGCCAGCAGCTCCGGGACAGGGACCCCAGATACGCAGTATTTT.

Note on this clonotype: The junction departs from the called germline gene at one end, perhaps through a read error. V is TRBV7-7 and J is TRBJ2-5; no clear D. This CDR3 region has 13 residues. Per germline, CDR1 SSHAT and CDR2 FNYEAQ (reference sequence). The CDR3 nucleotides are TGTGCTAGCAGCCCCCGGGTACAAGAGGCCCAGTACTTC. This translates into CASSPRVQEAQYF.

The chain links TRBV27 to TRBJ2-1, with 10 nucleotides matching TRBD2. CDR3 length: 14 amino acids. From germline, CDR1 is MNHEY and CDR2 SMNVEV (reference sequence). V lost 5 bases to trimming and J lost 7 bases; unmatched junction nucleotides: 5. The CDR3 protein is CASSRAGGKNEQFF. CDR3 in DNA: TGTGCCAGCAGTCGAGCGGGAGGGAAAAATGAGCAGTTCTTC.

The DNA for the CDR3 is TGTGCCAGCAGCCCCCACCCATTAACTAATGAAAAACTGTTTTTT. As protein: CASSPHPLTNEKLFF. The chain has TRBV7-2 and TRBJ1-4; D is undetermined. The CDR3 extends over 15 amino acids. CDR1 and CDR2 (germline): SGHTA, FQGNSA. The ends were cut back, 5 bases at V and 1 base at J, with 11 bases in the middle.

CDR3 sequence: CASSQASTVSGANVLTF. The CDR3 DNA sequence: TGCGCCAGCAGCCAGGCATCTACAGTCTCTGGGGCCAACGTCCTGACTTTC. This chain connects TRBV4-1 to TRBJ2-6, with D unclear. Trimming shortened V by 3 bases and J by 0 bases, and 12 bases separated the two germline ends. Germline V gives CDR1 MGHRA, CDR2 YSYEKL. The CDR3 runs to 17 residues.

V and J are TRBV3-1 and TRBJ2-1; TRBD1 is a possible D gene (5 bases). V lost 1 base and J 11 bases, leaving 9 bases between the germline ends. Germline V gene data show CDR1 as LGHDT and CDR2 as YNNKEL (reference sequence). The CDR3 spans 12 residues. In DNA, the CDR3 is TGTGCCAGCAGCCAAGGAAGGACAAAGCAGTTCTTC. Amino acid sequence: CASSQGRTKQFF.

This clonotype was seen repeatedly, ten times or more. The CDR3 protein is CASSLGALETQYF. The CDR3 DNA is TGCGCCAGCAGCTTGGGGGCGCTTGAGACCCAGTACTTC. V gene TRBV5-1 combines with J gene TRBJ2-5; D is unresolved. This CDR3 comprises 13 residues. Trimming shortened V by 0 bases and J by 5 bases, and 8 bases separated the two germline ends. Germline assignment: CDR1 SGHRS and CDR2 YFSETQ.

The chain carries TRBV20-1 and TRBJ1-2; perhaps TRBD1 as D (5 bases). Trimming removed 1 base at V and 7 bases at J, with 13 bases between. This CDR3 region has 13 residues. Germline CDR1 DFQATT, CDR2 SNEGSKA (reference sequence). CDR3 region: CSARAGGVAGYTF. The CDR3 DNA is TGCAGTGCTAGAGCGGGGGGGGTAGCTGGCTACACCTTC.

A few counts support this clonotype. CDR3 amino acids: CASSAFSGSGTDTQYF. CDR3 DNA sequence: TGTGCCAGCTCAGCATTTAGCGGGAGTGGCACAGATACGCAGTATTTT. The V and J genes are TRBV18 and TRBJ2-3; 9 nucleotides match TRBD2. J was trimmed by 1 base and V by 5 bases; bases with no gene match: 7. In germline, CDR1 is KGHSH, CDR2 LQKENI. The CDR3 has 16 residues.

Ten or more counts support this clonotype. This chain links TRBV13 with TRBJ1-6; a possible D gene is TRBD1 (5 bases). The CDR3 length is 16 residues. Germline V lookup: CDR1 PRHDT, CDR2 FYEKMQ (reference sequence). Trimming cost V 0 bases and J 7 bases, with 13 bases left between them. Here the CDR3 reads CASSLGQGGKNSPLHF. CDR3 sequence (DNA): TGTGCCAGCAGCTTAGGCCAGGGAGGGAAGAATTCACCCCTCCACTTT.

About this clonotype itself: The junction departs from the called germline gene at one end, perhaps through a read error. CDR3 residues: CASSLSLETGELSF. As DNA, the CDR3 is TGTGCCAGCAGTTTAAGTCTAGAAACCGGGGAGCTGTCTTTT. The V gene is TRBV12-3 or TRBV12-4, the J gene TRBJ2-2, with TRBD2 as a possible D gene (5 bases). CDR3 length: 14 amino acids.

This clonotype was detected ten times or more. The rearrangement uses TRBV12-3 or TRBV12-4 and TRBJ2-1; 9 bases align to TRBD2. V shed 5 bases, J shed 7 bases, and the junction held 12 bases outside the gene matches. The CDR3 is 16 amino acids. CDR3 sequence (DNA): TGTGCCAGCAGTGACCCGGGACTAGCAAGCTCGAATGAGCAGTTCTTC. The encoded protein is CASSDPGLASSNEQFF.

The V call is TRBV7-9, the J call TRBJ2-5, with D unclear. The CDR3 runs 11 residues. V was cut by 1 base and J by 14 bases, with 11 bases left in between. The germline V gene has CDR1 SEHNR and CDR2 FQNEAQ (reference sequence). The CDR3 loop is CASSLGTSCYF. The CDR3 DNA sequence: TGTGCCAGCAGCTTAGGGACCTCCTGTTACTTC.

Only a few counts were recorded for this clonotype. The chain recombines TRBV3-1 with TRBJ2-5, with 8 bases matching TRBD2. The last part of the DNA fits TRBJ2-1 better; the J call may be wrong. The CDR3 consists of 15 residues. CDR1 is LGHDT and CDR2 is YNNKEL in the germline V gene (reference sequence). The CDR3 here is CASSQEGLGNNEQFF. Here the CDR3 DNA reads TGTGCCAGCAGCCAAGAGGGACTAGGGAACAATGAGCAGTTCTTC.

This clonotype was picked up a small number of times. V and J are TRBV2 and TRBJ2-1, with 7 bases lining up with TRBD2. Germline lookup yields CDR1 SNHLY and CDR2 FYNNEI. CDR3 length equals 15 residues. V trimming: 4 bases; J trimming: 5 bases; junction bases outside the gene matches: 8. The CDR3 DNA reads TGTGCCAGCAGTGGGCGCGGGAGTCTCGACAATGAGCAGTTCTTC. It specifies CASSGRGSLDNEQFF.

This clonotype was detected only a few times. As DNA, the CDR3 is TGCGCTAGGGGGCTTAGCGGGAGCTCCTACAATGAGCAGTTCTTC. Amino acid sequence: CARGLSGSSYNEQFF. V and J are TRBV20-1 and TRBJ2-1; 9 bases are a match to TRBD2. The CDR3 extends over 15 amino acids. The germline CDR1 and CDR2 sequences are DFQATT and SNEGSKA (reference sequence).

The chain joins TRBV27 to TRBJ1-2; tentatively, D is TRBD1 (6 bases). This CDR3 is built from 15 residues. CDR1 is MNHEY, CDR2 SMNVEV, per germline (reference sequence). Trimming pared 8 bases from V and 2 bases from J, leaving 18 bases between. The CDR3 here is CASSVGGRGNYGYTF. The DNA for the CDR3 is TGTGCCAGCTCGGTTGGGGGCAGGGGCAACTATGGCTACACCTTC.

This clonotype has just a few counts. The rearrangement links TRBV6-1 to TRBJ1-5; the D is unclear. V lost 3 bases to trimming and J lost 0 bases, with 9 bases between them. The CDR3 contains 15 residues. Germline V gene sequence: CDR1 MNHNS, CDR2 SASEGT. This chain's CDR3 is CASSEAAYSNQPQHF. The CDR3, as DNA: TGTGCCAGCAGTGAGGCGGCATATAGCAATCAGCCCCAGCATTTT.

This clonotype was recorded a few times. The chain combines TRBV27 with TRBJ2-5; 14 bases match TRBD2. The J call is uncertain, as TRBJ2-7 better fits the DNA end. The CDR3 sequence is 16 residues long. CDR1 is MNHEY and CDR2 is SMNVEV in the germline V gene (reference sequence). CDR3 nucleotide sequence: TGTGCCAGCACTGGGACTAGCGGGAGCAGGACCTACGAGCAGTACTTC. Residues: CASTGTSGSRTYEQYF.